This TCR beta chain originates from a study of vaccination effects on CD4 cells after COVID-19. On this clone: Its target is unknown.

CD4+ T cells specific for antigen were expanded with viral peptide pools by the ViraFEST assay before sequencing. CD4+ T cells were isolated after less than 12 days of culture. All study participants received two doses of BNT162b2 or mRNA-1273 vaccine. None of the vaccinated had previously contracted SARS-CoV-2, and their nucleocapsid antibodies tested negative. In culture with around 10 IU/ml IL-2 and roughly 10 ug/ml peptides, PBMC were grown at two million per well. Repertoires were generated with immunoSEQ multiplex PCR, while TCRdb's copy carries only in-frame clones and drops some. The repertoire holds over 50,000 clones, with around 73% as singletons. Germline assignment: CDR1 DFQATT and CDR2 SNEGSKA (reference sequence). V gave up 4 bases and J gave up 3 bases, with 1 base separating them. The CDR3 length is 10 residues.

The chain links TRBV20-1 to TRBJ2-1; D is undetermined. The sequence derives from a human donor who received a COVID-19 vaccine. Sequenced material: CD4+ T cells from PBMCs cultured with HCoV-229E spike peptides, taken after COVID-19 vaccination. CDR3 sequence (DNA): TGCAGTGCTAACTACAATGAGCAGTTCTTC. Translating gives CSANYNEQFF.